The 26 T cell receptor beta chains in this list originate from one sample, sequenced in a study of blood T cell repertoires in COVID-19. TCRdb's copy holds only in-frame clones and misses some; the assay was immunoSEQ multiplex PCR. The repertoire holds roughly 80,000 clones, with about 88% as singletons. Sequencing used peripheral blood. Source of these receptors: a human donor in a cohort sampled during active COVID-19.

V and J are TRBV4-1 and TRBJ2-5; 11 bases align to TRBD2. V was pared by 4 bases and J by 4 bases, with 14 bases of the junction left unmatched. Germline assignment: CDR1 MGHRA and CDR2 YSYEKL. This CDR3 is built from 18 residues. The CDR3 loop reads CASSRRGATSGEGETQYF. In nucleotides, the CDR3 is TGCGCCAGCAGCCGCCGAGGCGCGACTAGCGGGGAGGGAGAGACCCAGTACTTC.

The chain is built from TRBV5-5 and TRBJ1-1; TRBD1 agrees at 10 bases. V lost 3 bases, J lost 4 bases, and 18 bases stayed unmatched. Germline V gene data show CDR1 as SGHKS and CDR2 as YYEKEE (reference sequence). The CDR3 contains 19 residues. CDR3 DNA: TGTGCCAGCAGCTCCATGGGGGGGACAGGGGCAACGATTCTCACTGAAGCTTTCTTT. It specifies CASSSMGGTGATILTEAFF.

This clone was recorded a few times. The chain recombines TRBV5-1 with TRBJ1-3; no firm D call. Trimming pared 4 bases from V and 0 bases from J, leaving 11 bases between. The CDR3 has 15 amino acids. The germline CDR1 and CDR2 sequences are SGHRS and YFSETQ. CDR3 sequence (DNA): TGCGCCAGCAGCCCCCAAGCCTTCTCTGGAAACACCATATATTTT. Its translation: CASSPQAFSGNTIYF.

The chain recombines TRBV6-5 with TRBJ1-6; 8 bases are a match to TRBD1. The CDR3 loop spans 14 amino acids. V shed 4 bases, J shed 9 bases, and the junction held 5 bases outside the gene matches. The germline gives CDR1 MNHEY, CDR2 SVGAGI. The CDR3 reads CASSSGQGTSPLHF. CDR3 in DNA: TGTGCCAGCAGTTCTGGACAGGGTACTTCACCCCTCCACTTT.

The chain has TRBV5-1 and TRBJ1-4, with a possible D match to TRBD1 (6 bases). Trimming took off 0 bases at V and 4 bases at J, with 16 bases between the two ends. This CDR3 has 17 amino acids. Germline CDR1 reads SGHRS; CDR2 reads YFSETQ. The CDR3 here is CASSLGGGRRGNEKLFF. CDR3 nucleotide sequence: TGCGCCAGCAGCTTGGGCGGGGGCCGGCGGGGTAATGAAAAACTGTTTTTT.

The chain uses TRBV29-1 and TRBJ2-2, with 11 bases identical to TRBD2. The CDR3 loop spans 16 amino acids. With V trimmed by 6 bases and J by 8 bases, 14 bases remained unmatched. The germline V gene has CDR1 SQVTM and CDR2 ANQGSEA. CDR3 amino acids: CSVYGVLAGGSGELFF. The CDR3 DNA reads as TGCAGCGTCTACGGCGTTCTAGCGGGGGGATCGGGGGAGCTGTTTTTT.

The chain recombines TRBV7-9 with TRBJ2-7, with 9 bases matching TRBD1. Germline V gene lookup returns CDR1 SEHNR and CDR2 FQNEAQ (reference sequence). J lost 4 bases, V lost 4 bases, and 5 bases had no gene match. The CDR3 loop spans 14 amino acids. CDR3 DNA: TGTGCCAGCAGCTACCCGGGACAGGGTTACGAGCAGTACTTC. As protein: CASSYPGQGYEQYF.

V is TRBV3-1 (or the pseudogene TRBV3-2) and J is TRBJ1-1, with D tentatively TRBD1 (5 bases). Trimming took off 6 bases at V and 1 base at J, with 12 bases between the two ends. The CDR3 sequence is 14 residues long. The germline CDR1 and CDR2 sequences are LGHDT and YNNKEL (reference sequence). DNA of the CDR3: TGTGCCAGCAGACCTCCCGGGGGGAACACTGAAGCTTTCTTT. As protein: CASRPPGGNTEAFF.

This clone was counted only a few times. The chain uses TRBV29-1 and TRBJ2-7, with D perhaps matching TRBD1 (5 bases). The CDR3 runs 12 residues. Trimming removed 1 base at V and 3 bases at J, with 7 bases between. Germline CDR1 and CDR2: SQVTM and ANQGSEA. CDR3 sequence reads: CSVEVGDYEQYF. DNA of the CDR3: TGCAGCGTTGAAGTAGGGGACTACGAGCAGTACTTC.

This clone was counted once. The gene calls are TRBV7-2 and TRBJ1-2, with a tentative D call TRBD1 (5 bases). CDR3 length: 13 amino acids. CDR1 is SGHTA and CDR2 is FQGNSA in the germline V gene. V lost 0 bases to trimming and J lost 6 bases, with 8 bases between them. Here the CDR3 reads CASSLARQNGYTF. The CDR3 DNA reads TGTGCCAGCAGCTTAGCGCGACAGAATGGCTACACCTTC.

This sequence joins TRBV29-1 and TRBJ2-7; D may be TRBD2 (6 bases). Trimming took 7 bases from V and 5 from J, leaving 9 bases between them. This CDR3 has 10 amino acids. Germline V gene lookup returns CDR1 SQVTM and CDR2 ANQGSEA. The CDR3 sequence is CSAGGDEQYF. CDR3 nucleotide sequence: TGCAGCGCCGGGGGTGACGAGCAGTACTTC.

The V and J genes are TRBV5-1 and TRBJ1-4; D not resolved. CDR1 is SGHRS, CDR2 YFSETQ, per germline. The CDR3 spans 17 residues. The V and J ends lost 5 bases and 6 bases respectively, with 23 bases between them. The CDR3 is CASSLSPLRGIDEKLFF. CDR3 nucleotide sequence: TGCGCCAGCAGTCTCAGCCCTTTGAGAGGTATAGATGAAAAACTGTTTTTT.

This sequence joins TRBV4-1 and TRBJ1-4, with D hard to call. V was clipped by 3 bases and J by 2 bases, with 7 bases between them. This CDR3 contains 14 residues. Germline V CDR1 and CDR2: MGHRA, YSYEKL. DNA for the CDR3: TGCGCCAGCAGCCAGAGGAGGACTAATGAAAAACTGTTTTTT. Encoded protein: CASSQRRTNEKLFF.

A remark on this clone: A clone one base away is much larger, so this may be a read error. V usage is TRBV6-5 and J usage is TRBJ2-7, with 10 nucleotides matching TRBD1. The germline V gene encodes CDR1 MNHEY and CDR2 SVGAGI. CDR3 size: 14 residues. With V trimmed by 6 bases and J by 2 bases, 4 bases remained unmatched. The CDR3 DNA reads as TGTGCCAGCAGCCCAGGACAGGGGGCCTACGAGCAGTACTTC. It yields the protein CASSPGQGAYEQYF.

The chain carries TRBV9 and TRBJ2-3; TRBD2 matches 7 bases. J gave up 5 bases and V 0 bases, and 6 bases lay outside the gene matches. CDR3 length equals 15 residues. CDR1 is SGDLS, CDR2 YYNGEE, per germline. The CDR3 loop is CASSVAHGEGDTQYF. In nucleotides, the CDR3 is TGTGCCAGCAGCGTAGCCCACGGGGAGGGAGATACGCAGTATTTT.

This chain connects TRBV18 to TRBJ2-1, with 8 bases matching TRBD1. The junction had 7 bases not matched to a gene; V was cut back by 4 bases and J by 5 bases. Per the germline V gene, CDR1 is KGHSH and CDR2 is LQKENI. This CDR3 region has 15 residues. CDR3 nucleotide sequence: TGTGCCAGCTCACTCGGACAGGGAATTAACAATGAGCAGTTCTTC. It encodes CASSLGQGINNEQFF.

The rearrangement links TRBV5-1 to TRBJ1-1; the D is unclear. This CDR3 spans 13 amino acids. Per the germline V gene, CDR1 is SGHRS and CDR2 is YFSETQ. Trimming removed 0 bases at V and 11 bases at J, with 14 bases between. The CDR3 is CASSLAGSSTAFF. The CDR3 DNA reads as TGCGCCAGCAGCTTGGCCGGGTCCTCGACCGCTTTCTTT.

This clone was detected only once. This chain links TRBV7-3 with TRBJ2-1; 12 bases map to TRBD2. The V gene end was trimmed by 1 base and the J gene end by 9 bases; junction bases not matched to a gene: 16. Germline V gives CDR1 SGHTA, CDR2 FQGTGA. The CDR3 totals 19 residues. The CDR3 sequence is CASSLNPLGRLAGDPEQFF. The CDR3 region has the DNA TGTGCCAGCAGCTTAAACCCCCTCGGGCGACTAGCGGGGGACCCTGAGCAGTTCTTC.

V is TRBV4-1 and J is TRBJ2-1, with D maybe TRBD2 (6 bases). Per the germline V gene, CDR1 is MGHRA and CDR2 is YSYEKL. Trimming left V 1 base short and J 0 bases short, with 13 bases between. CDR3 length: 17 residues. The CDR3 sequence: CASSQVLLRGSYNEQFF. The CDR3 nucleotides are TGCGCCAGCAGCCAAGTTCTTTTGCGGGGCTCCTACAATGAGCAGTTCTTC.

The rearrangement links TRBV11-3 to TRBJ2-1; TRBD2 aligns across 8 bases. With V trimmed by 1 base and J by 9 bases, 11 bases remained unmatched. CDR3 size: 16 residues. Germline loops: CDR1 SGHNT, CDR2 YENEEA. The CDR3 loop is CASSLAGGPTRGEQFF. In DNA form, the CDR3 reads TGTGCCAGCAGCTTAGCGGGAGGGCCAACCAGGGGTGAGCAGTTCTTC.

This chain connects TRBV24-1 to TRBJ2-3; 9 positions agree with TRBD1. V dropped 4 bases and J dropped 2; count of bases not matched to a gene: 3. Germline CDR1 reads KGHDR; CDR2 reads SFDVKD. The CDR3 has 15 residues. Here the CDR3 reads CATSEGQGYTDTQYF. The DNA for the CDR3 is TGTGCCACCAGTGAGGGACAGGGCTACACAGATACGCAGTATTTT.

V is TRBV6-5 and J is TRBJ1-3, with a weak D call TRBD1 (6 bases). The CDR3 consists of 15 residues. Germline V gives CDR1 MNHEY, CDR2 SVGAGI. V was clipped by 4 bases and J by 3 bases, with 13 bases between them. DNA for the CDR3: TGTGCCAGCAGTTTCTCCCCCAGGGGTGGAAACACCATATATTTT. It codes for CASSFSPRGGNTIYF.

The genes are TRBV5-1 and TRBJ2-1, with TRBD2 as a possible D gene (5 bases). Germline lookup yields CDR1 SGHRS and CDR2 YFSETQ. The CDR3 spans 13 residues. The germline V and J ends were trimmed by 4 bases and 3 bases, with 8 bases remaining between them. Here the CDR3 reads CASSGLVYNEQFF. Here the CDR3 DNA reads TGCGCCAGCAGCGGACTGGTCTACAATGAGCAGTTCTTC.

The chain carries TRBV11-1 and TRBJ2-6; D may be TRBD1 (5 bases). The ends were cut back, 2 bases at V and 5 bases at J, with 10 bases in the middle. The germline CDR1 and CDR2 sequences are SGHAT and FQDESV (reference sequence). This CDR3 is built from 15 residues. The CDR3 reads CASSLSQGWANVLTF. In nucleotides, the CDR3 is TGTGCCAGCAGCTTAAGTCAGGGCTGGGCCAACGTCCTGACTTTC.

V and J are TRBV28 and TRBJ1-2; tentatively, D is TRBD1 (5 bases). Trimming shortened V by 3 bases and J by 0 bases, and 11 bases separated the two germline ends. The CDR3 contains 15 residues. Germline loops: CDR1 MDHEN, CDR2 SYDVKM. The CDR3 loop reads CASSLGGVSNYGYTF. CDR3 DNA sequence: TGTGCCAGCAGTTTGGGGGGTGTGTCTAACTATGGCTACACCTTC.

This chain connects TRBV6-5 to TRBJ2-5; 9 positions agree with TRBD1. The length of the CDR3 is 13 residues. Trimming at V came to 8 bases and at J to 5 bases, leaving 6 bases not matched to a gene. The germline V gene encodes CDR1 MNHEY and CDR2 SVGAGI. CDR3 amino acids: CASRDRVEETQYF. CDR3 bases: TGTGCCAGCCGGGACAGGGTTGAGGAGACCCAGTACTTC.